The entry below gives a single TCR beta chain sequence along with its context. As yet, its antigen is unknown. This record belongs to a study of CD8+ T cells in alopecia areata. About the research overall: In an open-label trial, patients got 5 to 10 mg tofacitinib twice daily.

RNA, once extracted, was reverse transcribed into cDNA for use as the sequencing template. The repertoire was sequenced with immunoSEQ multiplex PCR; TCRdb's copy has only in-frame clones and lacks some. The sample lists some 130,000 clones, 50% to 60% occurring once. Specimens obtained from alopecia areata patients comprised lesional scalp punch biopsies and peripheral blood. General study results and limits: Sequencing of scalp tissue also captures the resident alphabeta T cells of normal skin. Possibly as an HLA-related effect, TCR sharing across patients appeared less clear than in mice.

This receptor was taken from a human donor with alopecia areata. Material: CD4+ T cells sorted from blood, obtained at week 0.

CDR3 loop: CASSSWAATLGDTQYF. The CDR3 DNA reads as TGTGCCAGCAGCTCGTGGGCGGCCACCCTTGGGGATACGCAGTATTTT. This chain uses TRBV7-9 with TRBJ2-3; D gene unclear. Germline CDR1 is SEHNR and CDR2 is FQNEAQ (reference sequence). This CDR3 spans 16 amino acids. V lost 4 bases and J lost 6, with 20 bases in between.